Described below is a single TCR beta chain sequence and its context. The antigen remains undetermined. Average productive template count per sample was approximately 40,000. Clones were read by immunoSEQ multiplex PCR, and TCRdb kept only the in-frame ones, dropping some. The sample carries roughly 46,000 clones, around 80% recorded once. V was trimmed by 7 bases and J by 3 bases, leaving 15 bases between them. CDR1 is MNHNY and CDR2 is SVGAGI in the germline V gene (reference sequence). The CDR3 is 15 amino acids. These data are taken from a study of STAT3 mutations in large granular lymphocyte leukemia. Study findings and constraints: Some patients had persisting codominant clonotypes that could mask small clones. Every T-cell large granular lymphocyte leukemia patient had at least one immunodominant TCR beta clonotype. After therapy, about 30% of the 18 patients switched clonotypes, all new clones STAT3 wild type. Samples missed the first appearance of the clone.

The TCR was taken from a human donor with T large granular lymphocyte leukemia. Some clones in this sample may be carry-over from other donors' samples. V and J are TRBV6-6 and TRBJ2-2, with D perhaps being TRBD1 or TRBD2 (5 bases each). The sample taken for sequencing was PBMCs. CDR3 region: CASTHSGTDTGELFF. The CDR3 coding sequence is TGTGCCAGCACTCACTCAGGGACGGACACCGGGGAGCTGTTTTTT.